This T cell receptor beta chain emerged from a study of breast tumors, draining lymph nodes, adjacent tissues (dated by TCRdb to the mid-2010s). A note on the overall study: TCR beta repertoires were compared across tumor, adjacent nontumor tissue and axillary lymph nodes obtained from breast cancer patients. In human breast cancer, the study set out to evaluate how tumor, surrounding tissue and draining lymph node repertoires relate to one another and whether T cells may move between these sites.

The reads were generated on an Illumina HiSeq 2000. TCR beta chain libraries were generated by multiplex PCR amplification. The amplified TCR beta chain products were analyzed by high-throughput sequencing. TCRdb applied fastp at Q25 and MiXCR to the public reads, then kept only in-frame beta chains. Entries that share a CDR3 protein sequence are merged under the most common genes and DNA. Present in this sample are tens of thousands of distinct CDR3 sequences, about 23% of which were seen just once. The ten top clones hold about 7.8% of the sample. Comments on this clonotype: The target of this receptor is not known. A read error may be the cause here, since a much bigger clone is one base away. Since no conserved phenylalanine or tryptophan closes the CDR3, a read error is the likely cause.

CDR1 MNHEY and CDR2 SMNVEV were looked up in the germline V gene (reference sequence). V and J lose 3 bases and 2 bases, and a span of 7 bases separates them. From its first to its last residue, the CDR3 has 13 amino acids. Only the CDR3 DNA stays, 39 bases, in frame from base 1. The study at large found these results: In luminal-like breast cancer, tumor and nontumor tissue repertoires resembled each other significantly more than in basal-like breast cancer. A scenario in which most tumor T cells derive from the lymph node and then expand within tumor tissue was judged to be consistent with the data. The conclusion that tumor T cells originate in lymph nodes was presented as consistent with a hypothesis rather than as directly demonstrated. Tumor T-cell repertoires showed less diversity than lymph node repertoires and more diversity than nontumor tissue repertoires, and tumor T-cell repertoires showed preferential V and J gene usage.

The receptor's source is a female donor with breast cancer. Some clones in this sample may be carry-over from other donors' samples. The rearrangement joined TRBV27 to TRBJ1-2, with no D gene named confidently. The source material was breast tumor tissue. The CDR3 corresponds to CASSLPGNYGYTY. The nucleotide sequence reads as follows: TGTGCCAGCAGTTTGCCAGGAAACTATGGCTACACCTAC.